This is a list of T cell receptor beta chains from one sample in a study of regulatory T cells in long-lasting Graves disease. A single record per CDR3 protein comes from TCRdb applying MiXCR to the multiplex PCR reads. The sample records 300,000 to 500,000 distinct CDR3 sequences, less than 25% being singletons. Sequenced here: peripheral blood mononuclear cells (PBMCs), sampled when the disease was refractory, from a patient treated with antithyroid drugs. The origin of the receptors is a female donor with Graves disease. CDR3s include the opening cysteine and the closing phenylalanine or tryptophan. The D gene is left open where the match is weak. Not all rows give a size; the values are once, few, many and, for expanded clones, a class.

J gene	D gene	V gene	clone size	CDR3 DNA	CDR3 protein
TRBJ2-5	NA	TRBV13	few	TGTGCCAGCAGCTGGCGAAGGGAGATTGGGGAGACCCAGTACTTC	CASSWRREIGETQYF
TRBJ2-7	NA	TRBV20-1	NA	TGCAGTGCTAGAGCCCTTAGACAGGCGCACTCCTACGAGCAGTACTTC	CSARALRQAHSYEQYF
TRBJ2-5	TRBD2	TRBV5-4	few	TGTGCCAGCAGCTCCGCGGGGGGAGAGACCCAGTACTTC	CASSSAGGETQYF
TRBJ1-2	NA	TRBV20-1	NA	TGCACCCCCCAAGGAGGGTCTAACTATGGCTACACCTTC	CTPQGGSNYGYTF
TRBJ2-2	NA	TRBV2	many	TGTGCCAGCAGGGTCGATGGACGGAAAGGGACCGGGGAGCTGTTTTTT	CASRVDGRKGTGELFF
TRBJ2-5	NA	TRBV7-2	NA	TGTGCCAGCAGCTTAGTAGAACAGGGTAGCCTTGAGACCCAGTACTTC	CASSLVEQGSLETQYF
TRBJ1-1	NA	TRBV10-2	many	TGCGCCACCGAACAGGGTGCAGGCAGGAACACTGAAGCTTTCTTT	CATEQGAGRNTEAFF
TRBJ1-1	TRBD1	TRBV5-1	few	TGCGCCAGCAGCTTAGGGGACAGACAGAACACTGAAGCTTTCTTT	CASSLGDRQNTEAFF
TRBJ1-5	NA	TRBV28	many	TGTGCCAGCAGTTTATTTCTTCAGCCCCAGCATTTT	CASSLFLQPQHF
TRBJ1-1	TRBD1	TRBV20-1	few	TGCAGTGCTCCGACAGGGGGTTATGCGGGTGAAGCTTTCTTT	CSAPTGGYAGEAFF
TRBJ2-7	TRBD1	TRBV14	few	TGTGCCAGCAGCGACAGTCCCGGGACAGGGATCTACGAGCAGTACTTC	CASSDSPGTGIYEQYF
TRBJ2-7	TRBD2	TRBV5-6	few	TGTGCCAGCAGTTCCGGGACTAGCGCCTTTTTCTCCTACGAGCAGTACTTC	CASSSGTSAFFSYEQYF
TRBJ2-4	NA	TRBV30	many	TGTGCCTGGAGTCTCCCCCGGGACATAGACATTCAGTACTTC	CAWSLPRDIDIQYF
TRBJ2-5	TRBD2	TRBV28	many	TGTGCCAGCAGTTTAAAGACTAGCGCACAAGAGACCCAGTACTTC	CASSLKTSAQETQYF
TRBJ1-5	NA	TRBV20-1	NA	TGCAGTGTGAGGCGGGAAAATCAGCCCCAGCATTTT	CSVRRENQPQHF
TRBJ1-6	NA	TRBV11-2	NA	TGTGCCAGCAGCCGCGGGACATCTAATTCACCCCTCCACTTT	CASSRGTSNSPLHF
TRBJ2-5	TRBD1	TRBV27	many	TGTGCCAGCAGTTTCGGGACAGGGGGAGAGACCCAGTACTTC	CASSFGTGGETQYF
TRBJ2-2	NA	TRBV7-2	few	TGTGCCAGCAGCTTAGATACGGGGTTCGGGGAGCTGTTTTTT	CASSLDTGFGELFF